Listed here is a single T cell receptor beta chain. This clonotype has at least ten counts. Its antigen is not yet known. No base quality values were provided; no much bigger clone lies one nucleotide off. Deletion took 6 bases off V and 4 bases off J, with a span of 3 bases between the germline ends. From cysteine to phenylalanine, the CDR3 is 11 amino acids long. This entry keeps only the CDR3 DNA: 33 bases, framed from base 1. Taken from the germline V gene, the CDR1 and CDR2 loops are SGHAT and FQNNGV. This was a case-control study nested in a cohort of healthcare workers in London, UK, who had nasopharyngeal swab PCR tests and blood samples taken every week. Healthcare workers were recruited during the week of the UK lockdown, between 23 and 31 March 2020, and followed weekly for up to about 15 weeks. The entry originates in a study of early T cells in non-severe SARS-CoV-2 infection (dated by TCRdb to about 2021). About the investigation overall: Because TCR sequencing relied on bulk RNA taken from unsorted whole blood, pairing of alpha and beta chains was not possible.

Receptor amplification or capture employed 5' RACE. Sequencing was performed on a NextSeq 500. To correct for sequencing error and PCR bias, the TCR library protocol tagged individual cDNA molecules with unique molecular identifiers. Both TCR alpha and beta chains were sequenced, and tight co-correlation was observed between alpha and beta sequence abundances in each sample. The paper's processing steps were these. Decombinator V4 was used to annotate the V gene, J gene and CDR3 of the TCR sequences. TCRs were defined as expanded if a significant change between any two time points was detected under a Poisson model with p below 0.0001. Abundances of TCRs were expressed as counts per million after normalisation to the total number of TCRs sequenced in each sample. TRAV1-2 paired with TRAJ12, TRAJ20 or TRAJ33 defined MAIT TCRs, while TRAV10 paired with TRAJ18 defined iNKT TCRs. VDJdb, accessed 1 November 2021, was searched for CMV, EBV and SARS-CoV-2 annotated TCRs, excluding TCRs annotated for multiple antigens. TCRdb's own reprocessing of the public reads used fastp at Q25 and MiXCR and kept productive beta chains. Each CDR3 protein appears once, grouped with its most common genes and DNA. The V and J calls and clone size come from TCRdb's table, not from the authors' own analysis. This sample gives fewer than 35,000 distinct CDR3 sequences in total; approximately 6% of them show up just once. Around 6.8% of the sample rests with the top ten.

Broad study findings and their caveats: Matching against VDJdb was skewed toward anti-spike CD8 responses, likely underestimated virus-specific expansions, and missed private and CD4 specificities.

The chain links TRBV11-2 with TRBJ2-2, with the D gene not confidently named. This receptor was identified in an adult who was a healthcare worker with PCR-confirmed SARS-CoV-2 infection or an uninfected control (not recorded which). What was sequenced was whole blood. The encoded CDR3 is CASSGTGELFF. The base sequence is TGTGCCAGCAGTGGCACCGGGGAGCTGTTTTTT.